These 21 T cell receptor beta chains share one sample of origin, sequenced in a study of T cell repertoires in cytomegalovirus infection. TCRdb reprocessed the reads via MiXCR and lists one record per CDR3 protein. The sample has around 300,000 distinct CDR3 sequences; more than 20% are singletons. The sequencing input was PBMCs. All receptors derive from a human donor in good health (CMV status not recorded). Some clones in this sample may be carry-over from other donors' samples.

Details on this clonotype: This may arise from a read error, as a much more abundant clone is one base away. This chain joins TRBV7-2 and TRBJ2-1; D may match TRBD1 or TRBD2 (6 bases each). Germline values: CDR1 SGHTA, CDR2 FQGNSA. This CDR3 has 14 residues. CDR3 DNA sequence: TGTGCCAGCAGCTTAAGGGGGGTACAGGATGAGCGGTTCTTC. Protein product: CASSLRGVQDERFF.

This clonotype was picked up many times. The chain is built from TRBV7-2 and TRBJ1-5, with TRBD1 as a possible D gene (5 bases). The ends were cut back, 1 base at V and 3 bases at J, with 19 bases in the middle. Germline CDR1 reads SGHTA; CDR2 reads FQGNSA. This CDR3 is 18 amino acids long. CDR3 nucleotide sequence: TGTGCCAGCAGCTTAGGGCCAGGGTTTGGGCAGAACAATCAGCCCCAGCATTTT. Amino acids: CASSLGPGFGQNNQPQHF.

This clonotype was picked up many times. The rearrangement joins TRBV12-3 or TRBV12-4 to TRBJ2-1; D gene uncertain. Trimming removed 7 bases at V and 0 bases at J, with 7 bases between. CDR3 length: 13 residues. The CDR3 sequence is CASMFISYNEQFF. CDR3 nucleotide sequence: TGTGCCAGCATGTTTATCTCCTACAATGAGCAGTTCTTC.

The rearrangement links TRBV30 to TRBJ1-5; 9 positions match TRBD1. The CDR3 has 13 residues. V trimming: 1 base; J trimming: 6 bases; junction bases outside the gene matches: 1. Germline assignment: CDR1 GTSNPN and CDR2 SVGIG (reference sequence). This CDR3 reads CAWSGQGVQPQHF. Here the CDR3 DNA reads TGTGCCTGGAGTGGACAGGGGGTTCAGCCCCAGCATTTT.

With respect to this clonotype: A much more abundant neighbour one base away suggests this may be a read error. CDR3 coding DNA: TGTGCCAGCAGCCCGACCAGGGGGGAGCTATACAATGAGCAGTACTTC. Its translation: CASSPTRGELYNEQYF. The gene calls are TRBV7-2 and TRBJ2-1; D possibly corresponds to TRBD1 (7 bases). The J call could be wrong; TRBJ2-7 is a better fit for the DNA end. The CDR3 is made up of 16 amino acids. Germline V gene data show CDR1 as SGHTA and CDR2 as FQGNSA.

This clonotype has ten or more counts. The genes are TRBV7-2 and TRBJ2-7, with D tentatively TRBD2 (6 bases). V gave up 8 bases and J gave up 2 bases, with 16 bases separating them. This CDR3 spans 14 amino acids. CDR1 is SGHTA and CDR2 is FQGNSA in the germline V gene. This CDR3 is CASVTSGGPYEQYF. CDR3 sequence (DNA): TGTGCCAGCGTAACGTCCGGAGGGCCCTACGAGCAGTACTTC.

At least ten counts were recorded for this clonotype. The gene calls are TRBV7-8 and TRBJ2-1; D tentatively fits TRBD1 or TRBD2 (5 bases each). In germline, CDR1 is SGHVS, CDR2 FQNEAQ. The CDR3 consists of 15 residues. Trimming cost V 0 bases and J 10 bases, with 16 bases left between them. The CDR3 DNA reads TGTGCCAGCAGCTTAGCGGGGACCTCCCGCAGGGAGCAGTTCTTC. Residues: CASSLAGTSRREQFF.

The chain joins TRBV12-3 or TRBV12-4 to TRBJ1-5; no firm D call. Trimming left V 5 bases short and J 10 bases short, with 21 bases between. The CDR3 loop spans 15 amino acids. CDR3 sequence: CASSLRTGVGSPQHF. The DNA for the CDR3 is TGTGCCAGCAGTCTCAGGACCGGGGTCGGGAGTCCCCAGCATTTT.

The sample holds many counts of this clonotype. V is TRBV12-3 or TRBV12-4 and J is TRBJ1-1; no definite D call. This CDR3 has 13 residues. V gave up 6 bases and J gave up 4 bases, with 12 bases separating them. CDR3 loop: CASSAERSTEAFF. Written as DNA, the CDR3 is TGTGCCAGCAGCGCGGAGAGAAGCACTGAAGCTTTCTTT.

The chain has TRBV7-9 and TRBJ1-6, with unresolved D. Trimming removed 6 bases from V and 8 bases from J, with 11 bases in between. There are 13 residues in the CDR3. Germline V gives CDR1 SEHNR, CDR2 FQNEAQ (reference sequence). In DNA, the CDR3 is TGTGCCAGCAGTCTTAGGCCTGATTCACCCCTCCACTTT. Translating gives CASSLRPDSPLHF.

V usage is TRBV5-6 and J usage is TRBJ2-7; 8 bases are a match to TRBD1. Germline assignment: CDR1 SGHDT and CDR2 YYEEEE. V lost 3 bases to trimming and J lost 2 bases; unmatched junction nucleotides: 7. This CDR3 comprises 15 residues. CDR3 DNA sequence: TGTGCCAGCAGCTCACCGGGACAGGCGACCTACGAGCAGTACTTC. Protein: CASSSPGQATYEQYF.

J is TRBJ2-3 and V is TRBV20-1, with 10 bases lining up with TRBD2. CDR3 length: 15 residues. Germline V gene lookup returns CDR1 DFQATT and CDR2 SNEGSKA (reference sequence). The junction had 7 bases not matched to a gene; V was cut back by 5 bases and J by 2 bases. CDR3 region: CSASRTSGFTDTQYF. The CDR3 bases are TGCAGTGCTTCCCGGACTAGCGGTTTCACAGATACGCAGTATTTT.

This clonotype was seen at least ten times. The limits of the CDR3 on the DNA are not certain, so only TCRdb's listed CDR3 is given. This rearrangement joins TRBV6-1 to TRBJ1-2; no check of the table's D call, TRBD1, against the DNA was made. CDR1 is MNHNS and CDR2 is SASEGT in the germline V gene. Inclusive of both ends, the CDR3 amounts to 12 amino acids. CDR3 sequence: CASSRFGQGITF.

This clonotype was seen once. V is TRBV30 and J is TRBJ2-7; D not resolved. The CDR3 length is 12 residues. Looked up from germline, CDR1 is GTSNPN and CDR2 is SVGIG (reference sequence). The V and J ends lost 4 bases and 7 bases respectively, with 14 bases between them. CDR3 sequence: CAWTQVHTEQYF. In nucleotides, the CDR3 is TGTGCCTGGACCCAAGTCCATACAGAGCAGTACTTC.

This chain links TRBV20-1 with TRBJ2-2, with unresolved D. This CDR3 is 12 amino acids long. V was shortened by 1 base and J by 3 bases, with 3 bases between the two germline ends. The germline V gene has CDR1 DFQATT and CDR2 SNEGSKA (reference sequence). The CDR3 sequence is CSARGDTGELFF. Written as DNA, the CDR3 is TGCAGTGCTAGAGGGGACACCGGGGAGCTGTTTTTT.

This rearrangement joins TRBV15 to TRBJ1-5; 9 bases are shared with TRBD1. This CDR3 spans 19 amino acids. V lost 5 bases to trimming and J lost 5 bases; unmatched junction nucleotides: 19. CDR1 is LNHNV, CDR2 YYDKDF, per germline (reference sequence). The CDR3 coding sequence is TGTGCCACCAGCCGCACCCCGGGACAGGGCTACGTTTTGCATCAGCCCCAGCATTTT. This translates into CATSRTPGQGYVLHQPQHF.

This clonotype was counted many times. V is TRBV7-2 and J is TRBJ2-7, with no clear D. Germline assignment: CDR1 SGHTA and CDR2 FQGNSA. The V gene lost 6 bases and the J gene lost 2 bases, with 11 bases spanning the gap. The CDR3 has 13 amino acids. The CDR3 is CASRYTATYEQYF. Here the CDR3 DNA reads TGTGCCAGCAGATATACCGCGACCTACGAGCAGTACTTC.

This chain joins TRBV7-3 and TRBJ2-2; D remains unclear. The CDR3 is made up of 14 amino acids. V was pared by 4 bases and J by 6 bases, with 12 bases between. The germline V gene has CDR1 SGHTA and CDR2 FQGTGA. Here the CDR3 DNA reads TGTGCCAGCAGCTCCCGACCCCGGGCCGGGGAGCTGTTTTTT. Its protein product is CASSSRPRAGELFF.

V and J are TRBV28 and TRBJ1-1; 8 positions match TRBD1. The CDR3 totals 15 residues. The J segment lost 0 bases and the V segment lost 7 bases, leaving 7 bases of the junction unmatched. Germline CDR1 and CDR2: MDHEN and SYDVKM. CDR3 in amino acids: CASNLRTGLNTEAFF. In DNA, the CDR3 is TGTGCCAGCAACTTAAGGACAGGGCTGAACACTGAAGCTTTCTTT. The whole variable domain, remainder taken from reference TRBV28 and TRBJ1-1, is DVKVTQSSRYLVKRTGEKVFLECVQDMDHENMFWYRQDPGLGLRLIYFSYDVKMKEKGDIPEGYSVSREKKERFSLILESASTNQTSMYLCASNLRTGLNTEAFFGQGTRLTVV.

The chain employs TRBV6-8 and TRBJ1-5; D is unresolved. Germline assignment: CDR1 MNHGY and CDR2 SAAAGT. The CDR3 consists of 16 residues. Trimming took off 0 bases at V and 0 bases at J, with 9 bases between the two ends. CDR3 in amino acids: CASSYSSPHSNQPQHF. The CDR3 coding sequence is TGTGCCAGCAGTTACTCCTCACCCCATAGCAATCAGCCCCAGCATTTT.

This clonotype was seen repeatedly, ten times or more. The V gene is TRBV7-2, the J gene TRBJ2-3; no definite D call. The germline V gene encodes CDR1 SGHTA and CDR2 FQGNSA. The CDR3 has 14 residues. Trimming stripped 4 bases from V and 4 bases from J, with 12 bases between. In DNA form, the CDR3 reads TGTGCCAGCAGCTCCCCTCGGGTTGCAGATACGCAGTATTTT. Translating it yields CASSSPRVADTQYF.